The following is a T cell receptor beta chain sequence with its context. Germline V CDR1 and CDR2: LNHDA, SQIVND (reference sequence). With V trimmed by 4 bases and J by 8 bases, 9 bases remained unmatched. The CDR3 contains 14 residues. This entry belongs to a study of blood T cell repertoires in COVID-19. Across the whole study: Spain, Italy and the United States supplied samples that represented acute and convalescent COVID-19.

Original processing notes: For nucleated cells, counts were estimated from reference gene primer amplification. The method was immunoSEQ multiplex PCR; TCRdb's version includes in-frame clones alone and lacks a portion of them. The V and J calls and the clone size are those of that table, but D and trimming were determined from the DNA. The profile shows approximately 240,000 clones, nearly 85% of them singletons. Sequencing was performed on peripheral blood. The rearrangement links TRBV19 to TRBJ2-3; 7 bases match TRBD2. The sequence derives from a human donor in a cohort sampled during active COVID-19. CDR3 sequence (DNA): TGTGCCAGTAGTAACAGCGGGACTCTGGGTACGCAGTATTTT. The encoded protein is CASSNSGTLGTQYF.